The next 9 T cell receptor beta chains were all read from a single sample in a study of OX40 agonist ivuxolimab in advanced cancers. Profiling relied on immunoSEQ multiplex PCR, and the TCRdb table lists in-frame clones only, not all of them. This table has 75,000 to 100,000 clones, roughly 90% appearing once. Here the sequenced sample was CD4+ or CD8+ T cells sorted from blood, taken in a trial of the OX40 agonist ivuxolimab. The receptors originated from an adult with an advanced solid tumor such as melanoma, head and neck, liver or kidney cancer.

The chain carries TRBV4-2 and TRBJ2-7; tentative D call: TRBD1 (5 bases). The CDR3 runs to 12 residues. The germline gives CDR1 LGHNA, CDR2 YNFKEQ. The V and J ends lost 6 bases and 4 bases respectively, with 10 bases between them. Written as DNA, the CDR3 is TGTGCCAGCAGGGGGCGAGATTACGAGCAGTACTTC. It is translated as CASRGRDYEQYF.

The chain recombines TRBV2 with TRBJ1-2; TRBD1 might be the D (5 bases). The CDR3 contains 12 residues. The germline V gene encodes CDR1 SNHLY and CDR2 FYNNEI. The germline V and J ends were trimmed by 9 bases and 3 bases, with 11 bases remaining between them. The CDR3 bases are TGTGCCAGGAAACAGGAGTACTATGGCTACACCTTC. Amino acid sequence: CARKQEYYGYTF.

V and J are TRBV13 and TRBJ2-3; perhaps TRBD1 as D (6 bases). V shed 6 bases and J shed 1 base, with 17 bases lying between them. The CDR3 spans 16 residues. Germline V gives CDR1 PRHDT, CDR2 FYEKMQ (reference sequence). CDR3 loop: CASSSGYAGGTDTQYF. The CDR3 bases are TGTGCCAGCAGTTCGGGTTATGCAGGGGGCACAGATACGCAGTATTTT.

The chain recombines TRBV4-1 with TRBJ2-3, with 8 bases lining up with TRBD2. With 1 base clipped from V and 3 bases from J, the junction kept 6 bases outside the gene matches. The germline V gene encodes CDR1 MGHRA and CDR2 YSYEKL. The CDR3 runs to 16 residues. In nucleotides, the CDR3 is TGCGCCAGCAGCCAAGTCGGAACTAGCGGAACAGATACGCAGTATTTT. It yields the protein CASSQVGTSGTDTQYF.

V and J are TRBV9 and TRBJ2-1, with a tentative D call TRBD1 (6 bases). V gave up 4 bases and J gave up 5 bases, with 16 bases separating them. CDR3 length: 15 amino acids. Germline loops: CDR1 SGDLS, CDR2 YYNGEE. The CDR3 protein is CASSPPSGQNNEQFF. The CDR3 DNA follows: TGTGCCAGCAGCCCACCCTCCGGACAGAACAATGAGCAGTTCTTC.

The V and J genes are TRBV21-1 and TRBJ2-7. TRBV21-1 is a recognized pseudogene. This CDR3 has 15 amino acids. CDR3 region: CASSRRGTPTYEQYF. The CDR3 DNA reads TGTGCCAGCAGCAGACGCGGGACACCCACCTACGAGCAGTACTTC.

The CDR3 here is CATSRDDYWDTGRRGYTF. In DNA, the CDR3 is TGTGCCACCAGCAGAGATGACTACTGGGACACCGGGCGACGAGGGTACACCTTC. The chain uses TRBV15 and TRBJ1-2; a weak D match, TRBD1 (6 bases). Germline V gene sequence: CDR1 LNHNV, CDR2 YYDKDF (reference sequence). This CDR3 is 18 amino acids long. Trimming took 0 bases from V and 11 from J, leaving 28 bases between them.

The gene calls are TRBV9 and TRBJ2-7; possible D gene TRBD2, 6 bases. With 0 bases removed from V and 3 bases from J, the gap between germline ends came to 10 bases. The CDR3 consists of 14 residues. Per germline, CDR1 SGDLS and CDR2 YYNGEE. CDR3 protein: CASSVGTIDYEQYF. In DNA, the CDR3 is TGTGCCAGCAGCGTAGGGACTATTGACTACGAGCAGTACTTC.

V and J are TRBV9 and TRBJ2-1; D not resolved. The germline V gene has CDR1 SGDLS and CDR2 YYNGEE. The ends were cut back, 3 bases at V and 4 bases at J, with 11 bases in the middle. CDR3 length: 14 residues. This CDR3 reads CASSAGEPYNEQFF. As DNA, the CDR3 is TGTGCCAGCAGCGCCGGTGAGCCTTACAATGAGCAGTTCTTC.